The present entry profiles one T cell receptor (beta chain) with its context. What it recognizes is unknown. J lost 10 bases, V lost 5 bases, and 7 bases had no gene match. Germline CDR1 SGHTA, CDR2 FQGNSA. The CDR3 runs to 14 residues. Sequenced by immunoSEQ multiplex PCR; TCRdb stores in-frame clones only, minus some. The table includes about 56,000 clones, roughly 82% detected once. The sample belongs to a study of memory CD4+ T cells and cytomegalovirus serostatus. The sort gate was single viable CD3+CD4+CD8-CD45RO+ cells for memory CD4+ T cells. Positive selection with CD4 microbeads enriched total CD4+ T cells. Findings and caveats of the study: Of 150 to 200 reported CMV TCRbeta sequences, around 62 were found in memory CD4+ repertoires.

The sequence came from an adult in good health and CMV-seronegative. The chain couples TRBV7-2 to TRBJ1-4; the match to TRBD1 covers 10 bases. The sequencing sample was made of memory CD4+ T cells from blood. This CDR3 reads CASSPRDRGGKLFF. The CDR3 nucleotides read TGTGCCAGCAGCCCCCGGGACAGGGGAGGAAAACTGTTTTTT.